This T cell receptor (beta chain) was captured by sequencing in a study of blood T cells in healthy people across ages. For the second PCR, which ran for 7 to 11 cycles, a sample-barcoded 5' primer and a J-beta primer mix were used. TCRdb redid the calling of the 5' RACE reads with MiXCR, one entry per CDR3 protein. In the table there are 700,000 or so distinct CDR3 sequences, 35% to 50% of which are singletons. CDR3 length equals 16 residues. Germline CDR1 and CDR2: DFQATT and SNEGSKA (reference sequence). Trimming stripped 0 bases from V and 3 bases from J, with 12 bases between. Sequencing was carried out using blood. V usage is TRBV20-1 and J usage is TRBJ2-6, with D perhaps TRBD1 or TRBD2 (6 bases each). The sequence was collected from an elderly man in good health. Written as DNA, the CDR3 is TGCAGTGCTAGAGATTGGGGGGCGAGTGGGGCCAACGTCCTGACTTTC. The encoded protein is CSARDWGASGANVLTF.